This T cell receptor beta chain was retrieved from a study of technical replicates of blood from a few donors. Germline values: CDR1 SGHKS, CDR2 YYEKEE (reference sequence). This CDR3 contains 16 residues. Trimming took off 4 bases at V and 2 bases at J, with 19 bases between the two ends. Data came from immunoSEQ multiplex PCR; TCRdb stores just in-frame clones and leaves some out. Among 60,000 to 65,000 clones, roughly 90% were seen once, and the ten largest hold 5.1%. Sequencing was performed on PBMCs. The clonotype was recovered from a human donor in good health. Some clones in this sample may be carry-over from other donors' samples. This chain links TRBV5-5 with TRBJ2-7; a weak D match, TRBD2 (5 bases). CDR3 in amino acids: CASSPRTGSKTYEQYF. The CDR3 bases are TGTGCCAGCAGCCCCCGGACGGGGAGTAAAACCTACGAGCAGTACTTC.